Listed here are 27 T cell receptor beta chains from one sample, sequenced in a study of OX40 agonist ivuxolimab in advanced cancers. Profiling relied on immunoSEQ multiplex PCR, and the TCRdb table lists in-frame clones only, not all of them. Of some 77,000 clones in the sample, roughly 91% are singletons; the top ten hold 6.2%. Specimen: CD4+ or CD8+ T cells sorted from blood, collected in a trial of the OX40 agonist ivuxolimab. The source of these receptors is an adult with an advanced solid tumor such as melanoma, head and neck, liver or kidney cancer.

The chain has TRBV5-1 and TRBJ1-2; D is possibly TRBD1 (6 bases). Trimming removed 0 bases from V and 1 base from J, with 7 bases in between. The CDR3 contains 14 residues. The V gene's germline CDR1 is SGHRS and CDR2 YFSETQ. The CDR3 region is CASSLAGDNYGYTF. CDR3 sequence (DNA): TGCGCCAGCAGCTTGGCAGGGGATAACTATGGCTACACCTTC.

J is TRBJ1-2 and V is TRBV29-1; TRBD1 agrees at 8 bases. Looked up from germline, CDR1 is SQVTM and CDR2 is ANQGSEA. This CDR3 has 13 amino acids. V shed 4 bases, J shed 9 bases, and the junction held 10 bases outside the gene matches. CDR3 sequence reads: CSVGTGKVSSYTF. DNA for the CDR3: TGCAGCGTTGGGACAGGGAAAGTGTCGAGCTACACCTTC.

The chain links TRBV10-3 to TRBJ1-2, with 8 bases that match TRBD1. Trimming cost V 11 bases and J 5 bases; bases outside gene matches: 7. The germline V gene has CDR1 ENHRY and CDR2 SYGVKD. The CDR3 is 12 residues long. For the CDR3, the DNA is TGTGCCTCCCGGGACAGGTTATATGGCTACACCTTC. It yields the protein CASRDRLYGYTF.

The CDR3 loop reads CASGPGAGGTDTQYF. In nucleotides, the CDR3 is TGTGCTAGTGGTCCCGGGGCGGGGGGCACAGATACGCAGTATTTT. The gene calls are TRBV12-5 and TRBJ2-3; TRBD2 matches 7 bases. After removal of 5 bases from V and 1 base from J, the junction contained 6 bases not matched to a gene. CDR3 size: 15 residues. Looked up from germline, CDR1 is LGHNT and CDR2 is FRNRAP.

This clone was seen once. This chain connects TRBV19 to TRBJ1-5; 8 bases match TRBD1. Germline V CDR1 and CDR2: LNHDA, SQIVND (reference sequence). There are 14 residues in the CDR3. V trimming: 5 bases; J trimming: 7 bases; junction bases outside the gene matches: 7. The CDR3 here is CASSARQGTQPQHF. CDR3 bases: TGTGCCAGTAGTGCCCGACAGGGGACACAGCCCCAGCATTTT.

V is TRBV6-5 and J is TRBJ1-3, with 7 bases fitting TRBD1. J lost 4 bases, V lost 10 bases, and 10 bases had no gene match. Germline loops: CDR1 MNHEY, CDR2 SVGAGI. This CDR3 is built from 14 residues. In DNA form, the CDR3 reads TGTGCCACGGTTCAGACAGGGCTGGGAAACACCATATATTTT. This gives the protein CATVQTGLGNTIYF.

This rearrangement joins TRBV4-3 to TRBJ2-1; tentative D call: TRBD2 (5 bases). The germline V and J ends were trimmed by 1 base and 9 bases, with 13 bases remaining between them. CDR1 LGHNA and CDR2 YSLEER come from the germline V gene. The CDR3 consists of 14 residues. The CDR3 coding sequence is TGCGCCAGCAGCCAAGGGATTACTAGTATTGAGCAGTTCTTC. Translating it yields CASSQGITSIEQFF.

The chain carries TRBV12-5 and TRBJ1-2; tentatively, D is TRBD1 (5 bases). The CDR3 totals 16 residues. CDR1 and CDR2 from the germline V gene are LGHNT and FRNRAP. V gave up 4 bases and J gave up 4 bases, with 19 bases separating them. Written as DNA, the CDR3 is TGTGCTAGTGGTTGCACCATGCAGGGAAAGACCTATGGCTACACCTTC. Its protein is CASGCTMQGKTYGYTF.

CDR3: CASSPGTGRTYEQYF. The DNA of the CDR3 is TGTGCCAGCTCACCGGGGACAGGGCGCACCTACGAGCAGTACTTC. The rearrangement links TRBV18 to TRBJ2-7, with TRBD1 matching over 9 bases. The germline gives CDR1 KGHSH, CDR2 LQKENI. The junction had 5 bases not matched to a gene; V was cut back by 3 bases and J by 2 bases. CDR3 length: 15 residues.

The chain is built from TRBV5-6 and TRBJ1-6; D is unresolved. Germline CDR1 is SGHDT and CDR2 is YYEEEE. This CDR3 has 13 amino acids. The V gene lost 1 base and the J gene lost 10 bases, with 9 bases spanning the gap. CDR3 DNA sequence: TGTGCCAGCAGCTTGAGGTTAGGGTCACCCCTCCACTTT. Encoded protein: CASSLRLGSPLHF.

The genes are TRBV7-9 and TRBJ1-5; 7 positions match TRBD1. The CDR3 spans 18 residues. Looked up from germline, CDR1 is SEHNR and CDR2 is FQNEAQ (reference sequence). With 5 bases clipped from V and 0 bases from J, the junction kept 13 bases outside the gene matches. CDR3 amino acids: CASSPGGQGVGSNQPQHF. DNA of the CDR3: TGTGCCAGCAGCCCTGGGGGGCAGGGGGTTGGTAGCAATCAGCCCCAGCATTTT.

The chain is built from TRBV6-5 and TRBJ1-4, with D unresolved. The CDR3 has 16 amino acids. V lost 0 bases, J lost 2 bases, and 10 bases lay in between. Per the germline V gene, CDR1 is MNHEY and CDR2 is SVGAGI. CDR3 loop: CASSYSSPATNEKLFF. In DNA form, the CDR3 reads TGTGCCAGCAGTTACTCGAGCCCTGCGACTAATGAAAAACTGTTTTTT.

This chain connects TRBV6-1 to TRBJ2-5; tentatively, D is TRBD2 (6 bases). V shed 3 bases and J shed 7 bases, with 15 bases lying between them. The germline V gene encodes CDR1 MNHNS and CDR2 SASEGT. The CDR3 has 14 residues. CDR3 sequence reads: CASSEVWMGGTQYF. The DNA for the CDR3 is TGTGCCAGCAGTGAGGTCTGGATGGGGGGGACCCAGTACTTC.

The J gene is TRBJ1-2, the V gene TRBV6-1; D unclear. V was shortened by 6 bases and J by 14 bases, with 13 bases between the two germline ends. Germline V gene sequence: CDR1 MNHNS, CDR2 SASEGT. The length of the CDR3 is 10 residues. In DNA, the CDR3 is TGTGCCAGCAGGAATGGCGTCCAAACCTTC. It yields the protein CASRNGVQTF.

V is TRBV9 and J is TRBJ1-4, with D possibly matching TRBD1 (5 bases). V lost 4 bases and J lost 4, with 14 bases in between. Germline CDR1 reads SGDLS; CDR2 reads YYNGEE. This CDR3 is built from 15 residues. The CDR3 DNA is TGTGCCAGCAGCCCAAGGGGACGGGTTAATGAAAAACTGTTTTTT. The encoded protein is CASSPRGRVNEKLFF. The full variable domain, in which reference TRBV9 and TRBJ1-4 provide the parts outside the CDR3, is DSGVTQTPKHLITATGQRVTLRCSPRSGDLSVYWYQQSLDQGLQFLIQYYNGEERAKGNILERFSAQQFPDLHSELNLSSLELGDSALYFCASSPRGRVNEKLFFGSGTQLSVL.

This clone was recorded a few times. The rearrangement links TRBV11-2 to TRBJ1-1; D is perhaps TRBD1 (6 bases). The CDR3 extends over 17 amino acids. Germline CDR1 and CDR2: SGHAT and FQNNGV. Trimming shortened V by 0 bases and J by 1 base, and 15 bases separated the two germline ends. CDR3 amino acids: CASSLDRGAGANTEAFF. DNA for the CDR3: TGTGCCAGCAGCTTAGATCGCGGGGCAGGGGCGAACACTGAAGCTTTCTTT.

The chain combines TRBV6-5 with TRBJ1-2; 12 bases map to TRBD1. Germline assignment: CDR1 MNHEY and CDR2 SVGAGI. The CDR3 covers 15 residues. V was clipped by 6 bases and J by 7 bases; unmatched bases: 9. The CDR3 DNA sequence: TGTGCCAGCAGACTCCCGGGACAGGGGGCATCTGGCTACACCTTC. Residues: CASRLPGQGASGYTF.

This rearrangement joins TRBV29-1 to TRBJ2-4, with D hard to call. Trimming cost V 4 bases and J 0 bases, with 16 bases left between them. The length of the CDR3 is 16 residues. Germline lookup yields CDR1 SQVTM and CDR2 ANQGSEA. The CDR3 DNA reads TGCAGCGTTGTTTTCAGCCCGAAATTAGCCAAAAACATTCAGTACTTC. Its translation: CSVVFSPKLAKNIQYF.

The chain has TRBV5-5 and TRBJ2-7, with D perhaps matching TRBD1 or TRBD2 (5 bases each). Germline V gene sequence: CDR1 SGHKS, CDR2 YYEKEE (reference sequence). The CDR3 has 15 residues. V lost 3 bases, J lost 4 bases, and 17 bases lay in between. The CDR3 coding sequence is TGTGCCAGCAGCTCCTCCCAGGGACGTATTTACGAGCAGTACTTC. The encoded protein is CASSSSQGRIYEQYF.

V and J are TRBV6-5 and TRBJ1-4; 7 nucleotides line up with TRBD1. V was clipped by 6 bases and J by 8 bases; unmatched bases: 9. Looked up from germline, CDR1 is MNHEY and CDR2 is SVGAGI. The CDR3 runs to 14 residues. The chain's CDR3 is CASRRQGGWEKLFF. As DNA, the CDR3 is TGTGCCAGCAGACGACAGGGCGGATGGGAAAAACTGTTTTTT.

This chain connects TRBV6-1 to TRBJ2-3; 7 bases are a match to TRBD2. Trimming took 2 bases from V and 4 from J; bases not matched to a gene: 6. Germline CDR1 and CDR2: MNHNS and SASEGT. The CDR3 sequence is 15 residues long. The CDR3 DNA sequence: TGTGCCAGCAGTGAACAGCGGGGCGGAGCAGATACGCAGTATTTT. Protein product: CASSEQRGGADTQYF.

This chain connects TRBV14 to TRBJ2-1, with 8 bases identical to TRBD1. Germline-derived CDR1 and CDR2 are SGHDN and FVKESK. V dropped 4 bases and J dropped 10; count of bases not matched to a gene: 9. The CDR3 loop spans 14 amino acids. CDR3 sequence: CASSRRQGLWEQFF. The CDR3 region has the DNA TGTGCCAGCAGCCGCAGACAGGGGCTCTGGGAGCAGTTCTTC.

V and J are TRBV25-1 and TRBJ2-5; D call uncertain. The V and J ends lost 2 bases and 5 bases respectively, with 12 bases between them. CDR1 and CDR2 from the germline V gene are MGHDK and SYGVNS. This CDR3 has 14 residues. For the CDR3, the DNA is TGTGCCAGCAGTGAACCCCATAGGATGGAGACCCAGTACTTC. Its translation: CASSEPHRMETQYF.

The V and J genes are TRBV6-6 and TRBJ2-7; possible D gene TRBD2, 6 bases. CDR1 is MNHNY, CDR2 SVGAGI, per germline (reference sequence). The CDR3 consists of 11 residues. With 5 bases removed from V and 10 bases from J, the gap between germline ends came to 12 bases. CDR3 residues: CASSPGVVQYF. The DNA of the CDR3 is TGTGCCAGCAGTCCGGGGGTCGTACAGTACTTC.

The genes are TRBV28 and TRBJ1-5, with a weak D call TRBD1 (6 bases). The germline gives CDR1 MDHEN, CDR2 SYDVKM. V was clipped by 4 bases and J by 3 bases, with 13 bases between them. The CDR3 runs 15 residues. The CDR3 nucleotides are TGTGCCAGCAGTTCATGGGGGGGGCCCAATCAGCCCCAGCATTTT. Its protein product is CASSSWGGPNQPQHF.

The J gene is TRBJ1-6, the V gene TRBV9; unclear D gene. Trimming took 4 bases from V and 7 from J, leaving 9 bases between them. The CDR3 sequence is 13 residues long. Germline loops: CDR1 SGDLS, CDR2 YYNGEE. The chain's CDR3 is CASSPEMNSPLHF. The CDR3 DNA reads TGTGCCAGCAGCCCGGAAATGAATTCACCCCTCCACTTT.

The CDR3 loop reads CASSFHRGLPNTGELFF. The CDR3 coding sequence is TGTGCCAGCAGTTTCCACCGGGGACTTCCGAACACCGGGGAGCTGTTTTTT. The chain uses TRBV28 and TRBJ2-2, with a possible D match to TRBD2 (6 bases). This CDR3 comprises 17 residues. V dropped 3 bases and J dropped 0 bases, with 14 bases sitting between them. Germline V lookup: CDR1 MDHEN, CDR2 SYDVKM.